These T cell receptor beta chains were read from a single sample in a study of blood T cell repertoires in COVID-19. TCRdb's copy holds only in-frame clones and misses some; the assay was immunoSEQ multiplex PCR. Of tens of thousands of clones detected, approximately 90% appear once; the ten largest clones hold approximately 1.5%. The sequenced material came from peripheral blood. The receptor source for this set is a man aged 60-69 years with acute or convalescent COVID-19. Each CDR3 is given with its conserved first and last residue. Each record gives: J gene, clone size, CDR3 length, V gene, D gene, CDR3 protein, CDR3 DNA. D genes are given only for firm matches. Some rows have no size entry. The others give once, few or many, or a class for an expanded clone.

TRBJ2-6 . 18 TRBV2 TRBD1 CASSETGQGAYGANVLTF TGTGCCAGCAGTGAAACCGGACAGGGGGCCTATGGGGCCAACGTCCTGACTTTC
TRBJ1-1 once 15 TRBV5-1 TRBD1 CASSQTGAEISEAFF TGCGCCAGCAGCCAGACAGGGGCCGAGATAAGTGAAGCTTTCTTT
TRBJ1-1 . 16 TRBV21-1 . CASSKGIGGRGTEAFF TGTGCCAGCAGCAAAGGTATTGGAGGGAGAGGGACTGAAGCTTTCTTT
TRBJ1-5 . 14 TRBV18 . CASSSGTLYQPQHF TGTGCCAGCTCATCGGGGACATTGTATCAGCCCCAGCATTTT
TRBJ2-3 . 15 TRBV7-9 TRBD2 CASSSSGGAADTQYF TGTGCCAGCAGCTCTAGCGGGGGGGCCGCAGATACGCAGTATTTT
TRBJ1-5 . 17 TRBV19 . CASSITGAKGGNQPQHF TGTGCCAGTAGTATTACAGGCGCGAAGGGGGGCAATCAGCCCCAGCATTTT
TRBJ1-5 . 14 TRBV2 . CASRGGRSGQPQHF TGTGCCAGCAGGGGAGGTCGCAGTGGGCAGCCCCAGCATTTT
TRBJ2-5 . 14 TRBV13 . CASSPRGRSETQYF TGTGCCAGCAGCCCTCGAGGGAGGTCGGAGACCCAGTACTTC
TRBJ1-2 . 14 TRBV13 . CASSLFQGNYGYTF TGTGCCAGCAGCTTATTCCAGGGGAACTATGGCTACACCTTC
TRBJ2-1 . 15 TRBV7-9 . CASSLVAASYNEQFF TGTGCCAGCAGCTTAGTGGCGGCCTCCTACAATGAGCAGTTCTTC
TRBJ2-6 . 16 TRBV3-1/TRBV3-2 TRBD1 CASSQGQGWGANVLTF TGTGCCAGCAGCCAAGGACAGGGGTGGGGGGCCAACGTCCTGACTTTC
TRBJ2-7 . 15 TRBV24-1 TRBD1 CATSDRDRGRGEQYF TGTGCCACCAGTGATCGGGACAGGGGGCGAGGCGAGCAGTACTTC
TRBJ1-5 . 13 TRBV19 TRBD1 CASTRTGRGPQHF TGTGCCAGTACCAGGACAGGGCGGGGGCCCCAGCATTTT
TRBJ2-7 once 16 TRBV19 TRBD1 CASSHRITGAAYEQYF TGTGCCAGTAGTCACCGAATAACAGGGGCGGCCTACGAGCAGTACTTC
TRBJ1-1 . 15 TRBV12-5 . CASGQGTQKNTEAFF TGTGCTAGTGGACAAGGGACACAGAAGAACACTGAAGCTTTCTTT
TRBJ1-1 . 13 TRBV19 . CASSITGNTEAFF TGTGCCAGTAGTATTACCGGGAACACTGAAGCTTTCTTT
TRBJ2-7 . 15 TRBV2 TRBD1 CASSFNGQGASEQYF TGTGCCAGCAGTTTTAACGGGCAGGGGGCCTCCGAGCAGTACTTC
TRBJ2-3 . 15 TRBV5-6 TRBD1 CASSPDRGYTDTQYF TGTGCCAGCAGCCCAGACAGGGGGTACACAGATACGCAGTATTTT
TRBJ1-2 . 15 TRBV10-3 . CAISESLETDYGYTF TGTGCCATCAGTGAGTCGTTGGAGACAGACTATGGCTACACCTTC
TRBJ2-7 . 11 TRBV2 . CASSFAHEQYF TGTGCCAGCAGCTTCGCGCACGAGCAGTACTTC
TRBJ1-5 . 13 TRBV7-2 . CASSLEGGQPQHF TGTGCCAGCAGCTTAGAGGGGGGGCAGCCCCAGCATTTT
TRBJ1-1 . 14 TRBV10-3 TRBD1 CAISDPGQGAEAFF TGTGCCATCAGTGATCCCGGACAGGGGGCTGAAGCTTTCTTT
TRBJ2-1 . 13 TRBV24-1 TRBD1 CATSRGKGNEQFF TGTGCCACCTCCAGGGGGAAGGGGAATGAGCAGTTCTTC
TRBJ1-2 . 13 TRBV5-5 . CASSLDRNYGYTF TGTGCCAGCAGCTTGGACAGGAACTATGGCTACACCTTC
TRBJ2-7 . 13 TRBV7-8 . CASSFRGGYEQYF TGTGCCAGCAGCTTTAGGGGGGGTTACGAGCAGTACTTC
TRBJ2-1 . 15 TRBV3-1/TRBV3-2 TRBD2 CASTEGTSGGPKQFF TGTGCCAGCACCGAGGGGACTAGCGGGGGGCCCAAGCAGTTCTTC
TRBJ1-1 . 15 TRBV7-6 . CASSQGLYRDTEAFF TGTGCCAGCAGCCAAGGACTTTATCGGGACACTGAAGCTTTCTTT
TRBJ1-1 . 15 TRBV11-2 TRBD1 CASSLGGGGVYEAFF TGTGCCAGCAGCTTAGGAGGGGGCGGGGTCTATGAAGCTTTCTTT
TRBJ1-2 . 13 TRBV14 . CASSQGSHYGYTF TGTGCCAGCAGCCAGGGCAGCCACTATGGCTACACCTTC
TRBJ2-7 few 14 TRBV19 . CASSISFRENEQYF TGTGCCAGTAGTATCTCGTTCCGGGAGAACGAGCAGTACTTC
TRBJ1-1 . 11 TRBV6-5 . CASATSRVAFF TGTGCCAGCGCCACGAGCCGGGTAGCTTTCTTT
TRBJ1-5 . 15 TRBV6-1 . CASSESAGYGQPQHF TGTGCCAGCAGTGAATCGGCAGGGTACGGTCAGCCCCAGCATTTT
TRBJ2-2 . 15 TRBV18 TRBD1 CASSPDRAVTGELFF TGTGCCAGCTCACCGGACAGGGCGGTCACCGGGGAGCTGTTTTTT
TRBJ1-2 . 16 TRBV13 TRBD1 CASSWTGRDTSYGYTF TGTGCCAGCAGCTGGACAGGGAGGGACACCTCCTATGGCTACACCTTC
TRBJ1-4 . 17 TRBV6-6 . CASSRSTYRAPHEKLFF TGTGCCAGCAGTCGTTCCACTTACAGGGCCCCTCATGAAAAACTGTTTTTT
TRBJ1-6 once 13 TRBV2 . CAIRTDYNSPLHF TGTGCCATACGGACTGATTATAATTCACCCCTCCACTTT
TRBJ2-3 few 15 TRBV9 TRBD2 CASSPGLAGLDTQYF TGTGCCAGCAGCCCGGGACTAGCGGGTCTAGATACGCAGTATTTT
TRBJ2-2 . 17 TRBV11-3 . CASSSDRDTGNTGELFF TGTGCCAGCAGCTCGGACCGGGACACGGGTAACACCGGGGAGCTGTTTTTT
TRBJ1-2 . 17 TRBV4-2 . CASSQDGPAGKGYGYTF TGTGCCAGCAGCCAAGACGGTCCGGCAGGGAAGGGTTATGGCTACACCTTC
TRBJ2-7 . 13 TRBV25-1 . CASIMGGSNEQYF TGTGCCAGCATCATGGGGGGTAGCAACGAGCAGTACTTC
TRBJ1-1 . 15 TRBV6-5 TRBD1 CASSPGQAGDTEAFF TGTGCCAGCAGCCCCGGACAGGCCGGGGACACTGAAGCTTTCTTT
TRBJ1-2 few 12 TRBV6-1 . CASSEGPGGYTF TGTGCCAGCAGTGAAGGGCCGGGGGGCTACACCTTC
TRBJ1-2 few 13 TRBV6-5 TRBD1 CASSPGQNYGYTF TGTGCCAGCAGTCCGGGACAGAACTATGGCTACACCTTC
TRBJ2-7 . 15 TRBV4-2 TRBD1 CASSPGDRATYEQYF TGTGCCAGCAGCCCTGGGGACAGGGCTACCTACGAGCAGTACTTC
TRBJ1-5 . 13 TRBV12-3/TRBV12-4 . CASSSGGYQPQHF TGTGCCAGCAGTAGTGGAGGGTATCAGCCCCAGCATTTT